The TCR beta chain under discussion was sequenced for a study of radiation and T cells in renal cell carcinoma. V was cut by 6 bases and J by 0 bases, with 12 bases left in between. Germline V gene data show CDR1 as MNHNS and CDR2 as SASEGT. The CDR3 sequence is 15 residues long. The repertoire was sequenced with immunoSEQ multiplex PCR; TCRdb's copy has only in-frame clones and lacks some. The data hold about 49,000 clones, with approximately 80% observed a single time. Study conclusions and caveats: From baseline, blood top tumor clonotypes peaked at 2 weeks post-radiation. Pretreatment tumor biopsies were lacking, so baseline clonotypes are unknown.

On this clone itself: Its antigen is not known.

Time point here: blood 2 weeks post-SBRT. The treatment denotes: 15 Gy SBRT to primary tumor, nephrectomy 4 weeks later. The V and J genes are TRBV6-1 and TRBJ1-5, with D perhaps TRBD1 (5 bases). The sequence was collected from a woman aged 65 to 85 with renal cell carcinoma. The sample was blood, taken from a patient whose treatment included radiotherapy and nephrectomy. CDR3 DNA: TGTGCCAGCAGGGGGCAGGCTAATAGCAATCAGCCCCAGCATTTT. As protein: CASRGQANSNQPQHF.